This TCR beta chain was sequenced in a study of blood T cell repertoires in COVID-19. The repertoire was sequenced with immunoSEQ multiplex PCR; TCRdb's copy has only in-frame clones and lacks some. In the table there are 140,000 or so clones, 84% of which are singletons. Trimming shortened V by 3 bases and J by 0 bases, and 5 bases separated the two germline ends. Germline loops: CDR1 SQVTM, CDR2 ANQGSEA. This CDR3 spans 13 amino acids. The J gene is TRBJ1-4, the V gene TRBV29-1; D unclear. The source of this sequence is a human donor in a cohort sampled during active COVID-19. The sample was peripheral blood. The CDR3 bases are TGCAGCGTTGAGGCAGCAACTAATGAAAAACTGTTTTTT. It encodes CSVEAATNEKLFF.